Presented here are 29 T cell receptor beta chains from one specimen sequenced in a study of human T cells and chemical hapten exposure. TCRdb re-called the RACE reads with MiXCR, one entry per CDR3 protein. The sample records over 95,000 distinct CDR3 sequences, 9.5% to 15% being singletons. The sample's time point: patch test 1, 2 weeks after DPC sensitization. Treatment indicated: therapeutic diphenylcyclopropenone sensitization with weekly scalp DPC. The sample consisted of whole blood, taken in connection with sensitization to the hapten diphenylcyclopropenone (DPC). These TCRs come from a woman aged 40 to 55 with alopecia areata. Some clones in this sample may be carry-over from other donors' samples.

The chain is built from TRBV20-1 and TRBJ1-6; no reliable D call. The CDR3 runs 15 residues. V was shortened by 6 bases and J by 2 bases, with 14 bases between the two germline ends. CDR1 DFQATT and CDR2 SNEGSKA come from the germline V gene (reference sequence). In DNA form, the CDR3 reads TGCAGTGCCGTAGCCGACGGGCCCTATAATTCACCCCTCCACTTT. Amino acid sequence: CSAVADGPYNSPLHF.

This clonotype was detected many times. The chain carries TRBV29-1 and TRBJ2-5; unclear D gene. The CDR3 is 11 amino acids. CDR1 is SQVTM, CDR2 ANQGSEA, per germline. V gave up 6 bases and J gave up 5 bases, with 10 bases separating them. For the CDR3, the DNA is TGCAGCGTACCTCTATTGGAGACCCAGTACTTC. Amino acids: CSVPLLETQYF.

This clonotype was found once. This chain uses TRBV29-1 with TRBJ2-7; 7 bases match TRBD2. V shed 6 bases, J shed 9 bases, and the junction held 8 bases outside the gene matches. This CDR3 is 11 amino acids long. CDR1 and CDR2 (germline): SQVTM, ANQGSEA. DNA of the CDR3: TGCAGCGTCGCTATAGCGGGCTGGCAGTACTTC. Its translation is CSVAIAGWQYF.

This clonotype was detected many times. The chain is built from TRBV5-1 and TRBJ1-4; 10 bases line up with TRBD1. Trimming at V came to 4 bases and at J to 6 bases, leaving 3 bases not matched to a gene. This CDR3 contains 14 residues. The germline V gene has CDR1 SGHRS and CDR2 YFSETQ. The CDR3 loop reads CASSGGTGDEKLFF. DNA of the CDR3: TGCGCCAGCAGCGGCGGGACAGGGGATGAAAAACTGTTTTTT.

This clonotype was found many times. The rearrangement uses TRBV12-3 or TRBV12-4 and TRBJ1-5; D is undetermined. The CDR3 is 15 amino acids. Trimming took 2 bases from V and 4 from J, leaving 12 bases between them. CDR3 sequence: CASSLNAGINQPQHF. CDR3 DNA sequence: TGTGCCAGCAGTTTAAACGCCGGAATTAATCAGCCCCAGCATTTT.

This clonotype was counted a few times. The rearrangement uses TRBV14 and TRBJ2-3; D is tentatively TRBD1 or TRBD2 (5 bases each). There are 17 residues in the CDR3. Germline assignment: CDR1 SGHDN and CDR2 FVKESK. Trimming left V 1 base short and J 1 base short, with 15 bases between. The CDR3 region is CASSQGYWGTGTDTQYF. The CDR3 coding sequence is TGTGCCAGCAGCCAAGGGTATTGGGGGACGGGCACAGATACGCAGTATTTT.

The chain employs TRBV30 and TRBJ2-5, with 9 positions matching TRBD1. The CDR3 contains 14 residues. The V and J ends lost 3 bases and 5 bases, in that order; junction bases with no gene match: 7. Germline lookup yields CDR1 GTSNPN and CDR2 SVGIG (reference sequence). The CDR3 is CAWSIQGARETQYF. The CDR3 DNA reads as TGTGCCTGGAGCATACAGGGGGCGCGGGAGACCCAGTACTTC.

There are a few counts of this clonotype. The chain links TRBV30 to TRBJ1-6, with D hard to call. CDR3 length equals 15 residues. The germline gives CDR1 GTSNPN, CDR2 SVGIG (reference sequence). The ends were cut back, 2 bases at V and 7 bases at J, with 15 bases in the middle. CDR3 sequence reads: CAWSPMVRENSPLHF. The CDR3 nucleotides are TGTGCCTGGAGTCCCATGGTTAGGGAAAATTCACCCCTCCACTTT.

V is TRBV29-1 and J is TRBJ1-4; the D is unclear. Germline CDR1 is SQVTM and CDR2 is ANQGSEA. Trimming stripped 7 bases from V and 4 bases from J, with 7 bases between. The CDR3 length is 11 residues. This chain's CDR3 is CSGSYNEKLFF. The CDR3, as DNA: TGCAGCGGAAGTTATAATGAAAAACTGTTTTTT.

This clonotype was detected ten times or more. The chain recombines TRBV28 with TRBJ1-4; 9 bases agree with TRBD1. The CDR3 length is 14 residues. CDR1 is MDHEN, CDR2 SYDVKM, per germline. Trimming at V came to 4 bases and at J to 8 bases, leaving 5 bases not matched to a gene. CDR3 DNA: TGTGCCAGCAGTTCTACAGGGGGCTTGGAAAAACTGTTTTTT. Protein: CASSSTGGLEKLFF.

The rearrangement links TRBV20-1 to TRBJ2-7; weak D call: TRBD2 (5 bases). The CDR3 totals 14 residues. Germline V gene lookup returns CDR1 DFQATT and CDR2 SNEGSKA (reference sequence). The V end was cut by 0 bases, the J end by 3 bases, with 12 bases between. The DNA for the CDR3 is TGCAGTGCTAGAGATTCTAGCAGCAGCTACGAGCAGTACTTC. Its translation is CSARDSSSSYEQYF.

This clonotype has a count of ten or more. The J gene is TRBJ2-1, the V gene TRBV29-1; D is possibly TRBD2 (5 bases). CDR3 length equals 13 residues. Trimming shortened V by 1 base and J by 9 bases, and 13 bases separated the two germline ends. From germline, CDR1 is SQVTM and CDR2 ANQGSEA. CDR3 region: CSVEVPLEVEQFF. CDR3 sequence (DNA): TGCAGCGTTGAAGTCCCACTAGAGGTTGAGCAGTTCTTC.

V is TRBV18 and J is TRBJ2-4, with no clear D. This CDR3 is 15 amino acids long. Germline CDR1 is KGHSH and CDR2 is LQKENI. Between the trimmed V and J ends, which lost 4 bases and 0 bases, there was a span of 10 bases. CDR3 protein: CASSQLLAAKNIQYF. Here the CDR3 DNA reads TGTGCCAGCTCACAGTTGTTGGCAGCCAAAAACATTCAGTACTTC.

The rearrangement joins TRBV6-2 or TRBV6-3 to TRBJ2-5, with TRBD1 matching 7 bases. CDR1 MNHEY and CDR2 SVGEGT come from the germline V gene. The V segment lost 9 bases and the J segment 1 base; nucleotides outside the gene matches: 8. This CDR3 is built from 14 residues. CDR3 DNA sequence: TGTGCCAGTAAAACCGGGACAGCCCAAGAGACCCAGTACTTC. It specifies CASKTGTAQETQYF.

This clonotype was seen many times. The chain combines TRBV20-1 with TRBJ2-3; D not resolved. The V gene's germline CDR1 is DFQATT and CDR2 SNEGSKA (reference sequence). The CDR3 covers 13 residues. The V end was cut by 3 bases, the J end by 0 bases, with 7 bases between. The CDR3 DNA reads TGCAGTGCTAGCCTAACTAGCACAGATACGCAGTATTTT. As protein: CSASLTSTDTQYF.

This clonotype was seen a few times. This chain uses TRBV20-1 with TRBJ2-1; 10 bases line up with TRBD2. Per germline, CDR1 DFQATT and CDR2 SNEGSKA (reference sequence). V lost 5 bases and J lost 5; bases outside the gene matches: 9. This CDR3 is built from 15 residues. CDR3 bases: TGCAGTGCTCCCTCCTTAGCGGGAGGCCACAATGAGCAGTTCTTC. Amino acid sequence: CSAPSLAGGHNEQFF.

This clonotype was seen a few times. The chain employs TRBV20-1 and TRBJ1-5; 8 positions match TRBD1. Trimming at V came to 3 bases and at J to 7 bases, leaving 8 bases not matched to a gene. CDR1 is DFQATT and CDR2 is SNEGSKA in the germline V gene (reference sequence). This CDR3 is built from 14 residues. CDR3 region: CSARAGTGQQPQHF. The CDR3 DNA reads TGCAGTGCTAGGGCGGGGACAGGTCAACAGCCCCAGCATTTT.

This sequence joins TRBV11-2 and TRBJ2-2, with a weak D call TRBD1 (6 bases). The CDR3 runs to 14 residues. The ends were cut back, 4 bases at V and 5 bases at J, with 11 bases in the middle. Germline V gene lookup returns CDR1 SGHAT and CDR2 FQNNGV. CDR3 sequence: CASSSARGTGELFF. DNA for the CDR3: TGTGCCAGCAGCTCGGCGAGGGGGACCGGGGAGCTGTTTTTT.

This clonotype was picked up a small number of times. The gene calls are TRBV10-1 and TRBJ2-4, with D possibly being TRBD2 (5 bases). V was pared by 6 bases and J by 1 base, with 22 bases between. There are 18 residues in the CDR3. Germline CDR1 reads WNHNN; CDR2 reads SYGVQD (reference sequence). The CDR3 sequence is CASRPSTLSSSAKNIQYF. The CDR3 coding sequence is TGCGCCAGCAGGCCTAGCACGTTAAGTTCGTCTGCCAAAAACATTCAGTACTTC.

This clonotype was detected only a few times. V gene TRBV27 combines with J gene TRBJ2-3, with 7 bases fitting TRBD2. The V segment lost 2 bases and the J segment 1 base; nucleotides outside the gene matches: 6. The CDR3 runs to 16 residues. Germline-derived CDR1 and CDR2 are MNHEY and SMNVEV (reference sequence). CDR3 bases: TGTGCCAGCAGTTTAAGAAGACTAGCAGGCACAGATACGCAGTATTTT. It is translated as CASSLRRLAGTDTQYF.

V and J are TRBV6-5 and TRBJ2-7, with 7 bases aligning to TRBD1. The J segment lost 2 bases and the V segment lost 2 bases, leaving 6 bases of the junction unmatched. The germline V gene has CDR1 MNHEY and CDR2 SVGAGI. This CDR3 has 15 amino acids. This CDR3 is CASSYRDSAPYEQYF. As DNA, the CDR3 is TGTGCCAGCAGTTACCGGGACAGTGCACCCTACGAGCAGTACTTC.

This clonotype showed up just a few times. The chain combines TRBV20-1 with TRBJ1-1; D may be TRBD1 (6 bases). Germline-derived CDR1 and CDR2 are DFQATT and SNEGSKA (reference sequence). V lost 4 bases, J lost 4 bases, and 13 bases lay in between. CDR3 size: 13 residues. For the CDR3, the DNA is TGCAGTGCTAACCGGGACATAAGCACTGAAGCTTTCTTT. Translation: CSANRDISTEAFF.

This clonotype came up many times. This chain joins TRBV5-4 and TRBJ1-5, with D perhaps matching TRBD1 (6 bases). V was shortened by 3 bases and J by 5 bases, with 9 bases between the two germline ends. The CDR3 contains 13 residues. Germline V gives CDR1 SGHNT, CDR2 YYREEE (reference sequence). CDR3 amino acids: CASSSDSDQPQHF. CDR3 bases: TGTGCCAGCAGCTCGGACAGCGATCAGCCCCAGCATTTT. Based on the CDR3 plus reference TRBV5-4 and TRBJ1-5, the full variable domain is ETGVTQSPTHLIKTRGQQVTLRCSSQSGHNTVSWYQQALGQGPQFIFQYYREEENGRGNFPPRFSGLQFPNYSSELNVNALELDDSALYLCASSSDSDQPQHFGDGTRLSIL.

The chain combines TRBV27 with TRBJ2-3, with D maybe TRBD2 (6 bases). Per germline, CDR1 MNHEY and CDR2 SMNVEV (reference sequence). V lost 5 bases and J 12 bases, leaving 21 bases between the germline ends. This CDR3 has 14 amino acids. This chain's CDR3 is CASSAPPSGASQYF. DNA of the CDR3: TGTGCCAGCAGTGCCCCCCCTTCGGGAGCGTCCCAGTATTTT.

This clonotype was observed a handful of times. CDR3 in DNA: TGTGCCATCAGTGAGTCGGGGGCCCAGGCAGATACGCAGTATTTT. Its translation is CAISESGAQADTQYF. The chain is built from TRBV10-3 and TRBJ2-3; the D gene is possibly TRBD1 (6 bases). The CDR3 is 15 amino acids. The V and J ends lost 0 bases and 4 bases respectively, with 11 bases between them. The V gene's germline CDR1 is ENHRY and CDR2 SYGVKD.

This clonotype was seen more than once but under ten times. The DNA for the CDR3 is TGTGCCAGCAGCACCCTACGAGGCACCGGGGAGCTGTTTTTT. This translates into CASSTLRGTGELFF. This chain connects TRBV7-6 to TRBJ2-2; D is uncertain. The CDR3 sequence is 14 residues long. Germline CDR1 and CDR2: SGHVS and FNYEAQ. The V gene lost 5 bases and the J gene lost 4 bases, with 11 bases spanning the gap.

Only a few counts were recorded for this clonotype. The chain is built from TRBV3-1 and TRBJ2-2, with a tentative D call TRBD1 (5 bases). The V and J ends lost 5 bases and 0 bases respectively, with 7 bases between them. Germline lookup yields CDR1 LGHDT and CDR2 YNNKEL (reference sequence). CDR3 length equals 14 residues. The CDR3 DNA reads TGTGCCAGCAGCGAGACAGCGAACACCGGGGAGCTGTTTTTT. Translation: CASSETANTGELFF.

This clonotype is a singleton in its sample. V and J are TRBV3-1 and TRBJ2-1; no definite D call. The CDR3 totals 14 residues. From germline, CDR1 is LGHDT and CDR2 YNNKEL (reference sequence). Between the trimmed V and J ends, which lost 0 bases and 9 bases, there was a span of 12 bases. CDR3 residues: CASSQDPVDAEQFF. The CDR3, as DNA: TGTGCCAGCAGCCAAGATCCGGTCGATGCTGAGCAGTTCTTC.

This clonotype was counted ten times or more. V usage is TRBV29-1 and J usage is TRBJ2-5; no reliable D call. Trimming stripped 4 bases from V and 5 bases from J, with 11 bases between. Germline assignment: CDR1 SQVTM and CDR2 ANQGSEA. The CDR3 covers 12 residues. CDR3 protein: CSVVRMEETQYF. The CDR3 nucleotides read TGCAGCGTTGTACGGATGGAGGAGACCCAGTACTTC.